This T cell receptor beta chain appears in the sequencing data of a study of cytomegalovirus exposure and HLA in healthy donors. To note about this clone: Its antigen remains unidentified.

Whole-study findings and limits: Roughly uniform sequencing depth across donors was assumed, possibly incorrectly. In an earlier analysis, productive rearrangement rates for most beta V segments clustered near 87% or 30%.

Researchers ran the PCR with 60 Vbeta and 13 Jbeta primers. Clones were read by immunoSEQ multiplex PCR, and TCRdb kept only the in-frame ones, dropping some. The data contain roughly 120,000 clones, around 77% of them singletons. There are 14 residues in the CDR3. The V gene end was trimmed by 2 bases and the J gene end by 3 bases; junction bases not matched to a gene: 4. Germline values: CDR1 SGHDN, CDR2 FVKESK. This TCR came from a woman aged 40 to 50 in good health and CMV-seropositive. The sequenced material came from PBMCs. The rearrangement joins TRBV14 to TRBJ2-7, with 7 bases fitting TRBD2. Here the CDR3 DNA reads TGTGCCAGCAGCCAATCTAGCGGCTTCTACGAGCAGTACTTC. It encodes CASSQSSGFYEQYF.